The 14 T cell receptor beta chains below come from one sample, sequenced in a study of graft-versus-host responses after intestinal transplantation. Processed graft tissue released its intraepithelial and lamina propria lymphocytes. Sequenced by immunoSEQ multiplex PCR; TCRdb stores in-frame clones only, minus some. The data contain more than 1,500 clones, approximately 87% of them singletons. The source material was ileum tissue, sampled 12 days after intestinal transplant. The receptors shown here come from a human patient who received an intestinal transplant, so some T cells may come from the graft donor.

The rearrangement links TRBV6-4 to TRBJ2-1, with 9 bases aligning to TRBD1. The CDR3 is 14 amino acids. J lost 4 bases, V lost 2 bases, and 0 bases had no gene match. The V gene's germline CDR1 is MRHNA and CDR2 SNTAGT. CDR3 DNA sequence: TGTGCCAGCAGTGACGGGACAGGGTACAATGAGCAGTTCTTC. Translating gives CASSDGTGYNEQFF.

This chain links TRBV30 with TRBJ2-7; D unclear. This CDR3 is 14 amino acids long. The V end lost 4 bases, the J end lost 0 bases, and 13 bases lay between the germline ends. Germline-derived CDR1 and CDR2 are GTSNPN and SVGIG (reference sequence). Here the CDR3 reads CAWKHRPDSYEQYF. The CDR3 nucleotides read TGTGCCTGGAAGCATAGGCCCGACTCCTACGAGCAGTACTTC.

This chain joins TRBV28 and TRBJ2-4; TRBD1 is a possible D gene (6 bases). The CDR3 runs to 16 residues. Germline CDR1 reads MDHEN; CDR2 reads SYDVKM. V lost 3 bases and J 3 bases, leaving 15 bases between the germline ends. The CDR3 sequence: CASSFSVDRLKNIQYF. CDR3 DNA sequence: TGTGCCAGCAGTTTTTCCGTGGACAGACTCAAAAACATTCAGTACTTC.

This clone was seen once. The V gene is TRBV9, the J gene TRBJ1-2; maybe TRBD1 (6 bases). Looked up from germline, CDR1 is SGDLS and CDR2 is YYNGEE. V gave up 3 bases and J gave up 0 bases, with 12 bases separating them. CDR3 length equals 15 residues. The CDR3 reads CASSEEGDSNYGYTF. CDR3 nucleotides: TGTGCCAGCAGCGAGGAGGGGGATTCTAACTATGGCTACACCTTC.

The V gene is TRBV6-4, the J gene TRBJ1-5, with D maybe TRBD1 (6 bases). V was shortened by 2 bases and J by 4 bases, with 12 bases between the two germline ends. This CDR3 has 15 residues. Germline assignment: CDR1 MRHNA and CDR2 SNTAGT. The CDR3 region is CASSDMGQGNQPQHF. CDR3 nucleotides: TGTGCCAGCAGTGACATGGGGCAGGGGAATCAGCCCCAGCATTTT.

CDR3 bases: TGTGCCAGCAGCTTGGCGGCAGCCTCCTACAATGAGCAGTTCTTC. It encodes CASSLAAASYNEQFF. This chain uses TRBV5-7 with TRBJ2-1; D is unresolved. TRBV5-7 is an ORF, and what it does is uncertain. This CDR3 spans 15 amino acids. The V and J ends lost 0 bases and 0 bases respectively, with 7 bases between them.

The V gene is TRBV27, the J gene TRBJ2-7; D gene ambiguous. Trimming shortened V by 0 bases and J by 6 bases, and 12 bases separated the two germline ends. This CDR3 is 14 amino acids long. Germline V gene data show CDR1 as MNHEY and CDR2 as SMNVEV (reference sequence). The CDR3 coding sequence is TGTGCCAGCAGTTTATCTCTTGGGTGGGGCGAGCAGTACTTC. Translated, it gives CASSLSLGWGEQYF.

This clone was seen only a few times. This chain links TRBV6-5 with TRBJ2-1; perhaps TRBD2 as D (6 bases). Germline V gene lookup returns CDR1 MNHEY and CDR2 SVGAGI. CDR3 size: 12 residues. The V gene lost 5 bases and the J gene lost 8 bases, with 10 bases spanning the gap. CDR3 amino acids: CASSEWGDEQFF. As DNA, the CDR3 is TGTGCCAGCAGTGAATGGGGGGATGAGCAGTTCTTC.

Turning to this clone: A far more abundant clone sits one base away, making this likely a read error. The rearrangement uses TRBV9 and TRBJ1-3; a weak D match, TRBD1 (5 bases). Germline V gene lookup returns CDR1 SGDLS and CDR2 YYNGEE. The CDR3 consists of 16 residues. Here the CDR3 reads CACSAGTSPSGNTIYF. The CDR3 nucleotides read TGTGCCTGCAGCGCCGGGACGTCCCCCTCGGGAAACACCATATATTTT.

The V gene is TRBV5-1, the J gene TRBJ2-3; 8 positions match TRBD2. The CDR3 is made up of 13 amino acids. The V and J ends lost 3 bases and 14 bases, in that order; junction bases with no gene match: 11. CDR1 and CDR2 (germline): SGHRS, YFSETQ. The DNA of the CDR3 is TGCGCCAGCAGCTCGACGGGACTAGAGAGGGCGTATTTT. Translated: CASSSTGLERAYF.

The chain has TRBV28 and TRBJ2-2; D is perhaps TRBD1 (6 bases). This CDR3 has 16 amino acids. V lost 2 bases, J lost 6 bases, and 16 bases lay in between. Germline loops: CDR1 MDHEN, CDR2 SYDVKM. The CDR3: CASSLIGTGQAGELFF. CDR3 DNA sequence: TGTGCCAGCAGTTTAATCGGTACAGGGCAAGCCGGGGAGCTGTTTTTT. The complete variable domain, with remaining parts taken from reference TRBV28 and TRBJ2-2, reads DVKVTQSSRYLVKRTGEKVFLECVQDMDHENMFWYRQDPGLGLRLIYFSYDVKMKEKGDIPEGYSVSREKKERFSLILESASTNQTSMYLCASSLIGTGQAGELFFGEGSRLTVL.

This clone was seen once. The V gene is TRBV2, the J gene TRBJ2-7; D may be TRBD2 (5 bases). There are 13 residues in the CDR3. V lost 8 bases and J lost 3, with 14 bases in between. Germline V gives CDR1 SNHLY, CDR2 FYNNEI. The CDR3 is CASRGLAVYEQYF. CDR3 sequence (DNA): TGTGCCAGCCGCGGGCTAGCAGTCTACGAGCAGTACTTC.

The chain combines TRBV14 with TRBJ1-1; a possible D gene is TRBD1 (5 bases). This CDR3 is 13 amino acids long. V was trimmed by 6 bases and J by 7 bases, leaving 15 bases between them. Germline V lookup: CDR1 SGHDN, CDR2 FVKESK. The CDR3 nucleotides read TGTGCCAGCAGGGGCGGGGGTAGTAATGAAGCTTTCTTT. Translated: CASRGGGSNEAFF.

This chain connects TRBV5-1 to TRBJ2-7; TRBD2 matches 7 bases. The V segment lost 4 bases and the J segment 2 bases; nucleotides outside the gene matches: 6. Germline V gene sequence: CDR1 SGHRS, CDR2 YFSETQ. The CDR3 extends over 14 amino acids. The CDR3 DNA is TGCGCCAGCAGCCAGACTAGCAGACCCTACGAGCAGTACTTC. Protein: CASSQTSRPYEQYF.